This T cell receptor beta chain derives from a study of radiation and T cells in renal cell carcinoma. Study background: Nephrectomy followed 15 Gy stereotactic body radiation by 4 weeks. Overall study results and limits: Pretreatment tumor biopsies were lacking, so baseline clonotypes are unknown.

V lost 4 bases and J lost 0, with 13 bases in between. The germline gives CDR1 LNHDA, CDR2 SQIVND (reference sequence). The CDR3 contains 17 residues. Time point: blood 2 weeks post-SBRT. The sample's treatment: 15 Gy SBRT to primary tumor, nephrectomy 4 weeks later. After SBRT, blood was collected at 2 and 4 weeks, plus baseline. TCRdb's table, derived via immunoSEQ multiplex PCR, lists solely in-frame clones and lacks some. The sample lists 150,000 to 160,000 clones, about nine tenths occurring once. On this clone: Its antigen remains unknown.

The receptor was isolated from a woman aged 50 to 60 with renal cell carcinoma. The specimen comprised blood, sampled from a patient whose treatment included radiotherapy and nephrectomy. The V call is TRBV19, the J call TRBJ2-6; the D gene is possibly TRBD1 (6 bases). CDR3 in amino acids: CASSTGRGGSGANVLTF. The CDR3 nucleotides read TGTGCCAGTAGTACAGGGAGAGGGGGCTCTGGGGCCAACGTCCTGACTTTC.